Listed below are T cell receptor beta chains from one sample, sequenced in a study of Ad26.COV2.S vaccination and SARS-CoV-2 variants. TCRdb keeps only in-frame clones here, not all; method: immunoSEQ multiplex PCR. Found here are roughly 700,000 clones, about 89% of them singletons; the top ten hold 1.5%. The sample here was peripheral blood, taken in a trial of Ad26.COV2.S vaccine versus placebo. The receptors shown here come from a person aged 18-60 years who received the Ad26.COV2.S COVID-19 vaccine or a placebo. Each CDR3 is given with its conserved first and last residue. A D gene is named only where the DNA matches it firmly. Part of the rows lack a size; the others show once, few, many or a class for expanded clones.

clone_size | d_call | j_call | v_call | cdr3_nt | cdr3_aa
. | . | TRBJ1-1 | TRBV5-6 | TGTGCCAGCAGCTACGAGGGTGAGGCTTTCTTT | CASSYEGEAFF
. | . | TRBJ2-2 | TRBV2 | TGTGCCAGCAGTGAAGGGAGGGGAGCCGGGGAGCTGTTTTTT | CASSEGRGAGELFF
. | . | TRBJ1-2 | TRBV19 | TGTGCCAGTATCCAGGCTCAGGGCCTCTATGGCTACACCTTC | CASIQAQGLYGYTF
. | TRBD1 | TRBJ1-2 | TRBV27 | TGTGCCAGCAGTTTGTCGGCCGGGACAGGCTATGGCTACACCTTC | CASSLSAGTGYGYTF
. | . | TRBJ2-6 | TRBV6-2/TRBV6-3 | TGTGCCAGCAGTTACATGGGGGTCGGGGCCAACGTCCTGACTTTC | CASSYMGVGANVLTF
. | TRBD1 | TRBJ1-3 | TRBV7-2 | TGTGCCAGCAGCTGGCCAGGGGGGGTAAACACCATATATTTT | CASSWPGGVNTIYF
. | . | TRBJ2-5 | TRBV12-3/TRBV12-4 | TGTGCCAGCACCCGTCTCGGCCTAGGGACCCAGTACTTC | CASTRLGLGTQYF
. | . | TRBJ2-7 | TRBV5-6 | TGTGCCAGCAGCTTGTCGTCACAGGGAAACCACGAGCAGTACTTC | CASSLSSQGNHEQYF
. | . | TRBJ1-1 | TRBV12-5 | TGTGCTAGTGGTTCGGGATTCACTGAAGCTTTCTTT | CASGSGFTEAFF
. | . | TRBJ2-1 | TRBV9 | TGTGCCAGCAGCGTAGAATTCAATGAGCAGTTCTTC | CASSVEFNEQFF
. | TRBD1 | TRBJ2-5 | TRBV5-4 | TGTGCCAGCAGCCCGGGACAGGGGGCCGGTTTTGAGACCCAGTACTTC | CASSPGQGAGFETQYF
. | . | TRBJ2-7 | TRBV14 | TGTGCCAGCAGCCAAGGGGTGCGGGAGCAGTACTTC | CASSQGVREQYF
. | TRBD1 | TRBJ1-5 | TRBV6-2/TRBV6-3 | TGTGCCAGCAGCCCCCACGGACAGGCAAGGAGCAATCAGCCCCAGCATTTT | CASSPHGQARSNQPQHF
once | . | TRBJ1-4 | TRBV18 | TGTGCCAGCTCACTGGGAGAAGATGAAAAACTGTTTTTT | CASSLGEDEKLFF
. | . | TRBJ1-2 | TRBV3-1/TRBV3-2 | TGTGCCAGCAGCCAAGCCCGGGGGGCCAACTATGGCTACACCTTC | CASSQARGANYGYTF
. | . | TRBJ2-5 | TRBV7-9 | TGTGCCAGCAGCTTAGTGGGGGCCGGAGAGACCCAGTACTTC | CASSLVGAGETQYF
. | . | TRBJ1-6 | TRBV7-8 | TGTGCCAGCAGCTTAGATTTCGCCTATAATTCACCCCTCCACTTT | CASSLDFAYNSPLHF
. | TRBD1 | TRBJ2-5 | TRBV25-1 | TGTGCCAGCAGACCACTCCCGGGACAGGGAGACGAGACCCAGTACTTC | CASRPLPGQGDETQYF
. | . | TRBJ2-2 | TRBV2 | TGTGCCAGCACGCCGTCGGTCAACGGGGAGCTGTTTTTT | CASTPSVNGELFF
. | TRBD2 | TRBJ2-7 | TRBV14 | TGTGCCAGCAGCCAAGGTTCACTAGCGGGACCCTACGAGCAGTACTTC | CASSQGSLAGPYEQYF
. | TRBD1 | TRBJ1-2 | TRBV5-4 | TGTGCCAGCAGCTTAGAGACAGGGGTGACAGGCTACACCTTC | CASSLETGVTGYTF
. | . | TRBJ2-7 | TRBV29-1 | TGCAGCGCAAGGGACGGGTACGAGCAGTACTTC | CSARDGYEQYF
. | . | TRBJ2-7 | TRBV27 | TGTGCCAGCAGGGGCCCTCCGGCCTACGAGCAGTACTTC | CASRGPPAYEQYF
. | . | TRBJ1-2 | TRBV2 | TGTGCCAGCAATTTACAGGGCCCCCATGGCTACACCTTC | CASNLQGPHGYTF